Listed here are 24 T cell receptor beta chains from one sample, sequenced in a study of blood T cell repertoires in COVID-19. The data were produced by immunoSEQ multiplex PCR, yet TCRdb's version contains in-frame clones alone and is incomplete. This sample has hundreds of thousands of clones, with around 90% found just once. The sample consisted of PBMCs or T cells enriched from blood (not recorded which). The receptors were sampled from a woman between 55 and 75 years old in a cohort exposed to, infected with or recovered from COVID-19 (not recorded which).

This clone showed up just a few times. The rearrangement uses TRBV5-6 and TRBJ1-1; D uncertain. CDR1 and CDR2 from the germline V gene are SGHDT and YYEEEE. Deletions cut 0 bases from V and 4 bases from J, with 10 bases between. The CDR3 is 14 residues long. This CDR3 is CASSLVWGGTEAFF. In DNA form, the CDR3 reads TGTGCCAGCAGCTTGGTTTGGGGAGGCACTGAAGCTTTCTTT.

The genes are TRBV28 and TRBJ1-1; 7 bases are shared with TRBD1. The J segment lost 1 base and the V segment lost 3 bases, leaving 11 bases of the junction unmatched. The CDR3 runs 17 residues. CDR1 and CDR2 from the germline V gene are MDHEN and SYDVKM. Here the CDR3 DNA reads TGTGCCAGCAGTTTCCTGACAGGGCTGGAGGGGAACACTGAAGCTTTCTTT. Its protein is CASSFLTGLEGNTEAFF.

This clone was seen just once. The chain carries TRBV5-1 and TRBJ2-7; unclear D gene. V lost 0 bases and J 2 bases, leaving 9 bases between the germline ends. The CDR3 is 14 residues long. Germline CDR1 SGHRS, CDR2 YFSETQ. The CDR3 region is CASSLGPVAYEQYF. The CDR3 DNA sequence: TGCGCCAGCAGCTTGGGCCCAGTCGCCTACGAGCAGTACTTC.

The genes are TRBV15 and TRBJ1-1, with 7 nucleotides matching TRBD1. Germline V gene lookup returns CDR1 LNHNV and CDR2 YYDKDF (reference sequence). The CDR3 spans 15 residues. Germline trimming cut 0 bases from V and 5 bases from J; bases unmatched to any gene: 6. Here the CDR3 DNA reads TGTGCCACCAGCAGAGATCTTGGCAGGGGGACTGAAGCTTTCTTT. Amino acid sequence: CATSRDLGRGTEAFF.

The chain has TRBV9 and TRBJ1-5; maybe TRBD1 (5 bases). The V gene lost 3 bases and the J gene lost 3 bases, with 13 bases spanning the gap. Germline assignment: CDR1 SGDLS and CDR2 YYNGEE. The CDR3 extends over 15 amino acids. The CDR3 spells CASSDTGDPNQPQHF. The CDR3 DNA reads TGTGCCAGCAGCGATACAGGCGATCCCAATCAGCCCCAGCATTTT.

This chain uses TRBV30 with TRBJ1-2; no clear D. V was shortened by 4 bases and J by 0 bases, with 12 bases between the two germline ends. The V gene's germline CDR1 is GTSNPN and CDR2 SVGIG (reference sequence). The CDR3 sequence is 14 residues long. CDR3 in amino acids: CAWIVAKANYGYTF. CDR3 in DNA: TGTGCCTGGATTGTCGCGAAAGCTAACTATGGCTACACCTTC.

This clone was picked up one time. V usage is TRBV27 and J usage is TRBJ2-1, with D hard to call. This CDR3 has 12 residues. V was clipped by 3 bases and J by 10 bases, with 10 bases between them. The germline CDR1 and CDR2 sequences are MNHEY and SMNVEV (reference sequence). This CDR3 reads CASSLGSSEQFF. CDR3 bases: TGTGCCAGCAGTTTGGGTAGCAGCGAGCAGTTCTTC.

This clone was seen only a few times. This chain uses TRBV5-1 with TRBJ1-3, with D hard to call. The germline V gene has CDR1 SGHRS and CDR2 YFSETQ. V shed 0 bases and J shed 0 bases, with 7 bases lying between them. CDR3 length: 15 amino acids. For the CDR3, the DNA is TGCGCCAGCAGCTTGGGGCCTAGCTCTGGAAACACCATATATTTT. Translating it yields CASSLGPSSGNTIYF.

This chain uses TRBV4-3 with TRBJ2-7; maybe TRBD1 (6 bases). Per germline, CDR1 LGHNA and CDR2 YSLEER. The CDR3 loop spans 18 amino acids. Trimming cost V 1 base and J 1 base, with 20 bases left between them. The CDR3 here is CASSQAFKAGTLSYEQYF. The CDR3, as DNA: TGCGCCAGCAGCCAAGCTTTCAAGGCCGGGACACTATCCTACGAGCAGTACTTC.

V usage is TRBV12-2 and J usage is TRBJ2-7; the tabulated D call, TRBD2, remains unverified against the DNA. TRBV12-2 is labeled a pseudogene. The CDR3 has 13 amino acids. The CDR3 loop reads CASRYGGSYEQYF. CDR3 in DNA: TGTGCAAGTCGCTACGGCGGCTCCTACGAGCAGTACTTC.

The CDR3 nucleotides read TGTGCCAGCCATGGACAGGGGGCTAACTATGGCTACACCTTC. This codes for CASHGQGANYGYTF. The chain is built from TRBV6-5 and TRBJ1-2; 10 bases map to TRBD1. Looked up from germline, CDR1 is MNHEY and CDR2 is SVGAGI. V lost 8 bases to trimming and J lost 0 bases; unmatched junction nucleotides: 3. The CDR3 has 14 residues.

The chain carries TRBV2 and TRBJ1-1; TRBD1 matches at 7 bases. The CDR3 spans 16 residues. Germline V gene data show CDR1 as SNHLY and CDR2 as FYNNEI. The ends lost 8 bases at V and 0 bases at J; junction bases unmatched: 12. As DNA, the CDR3 is TGTGCCAGCGATGGGAGCCCGGGACAGATGAACACTGAAGCTTTCTTT. Translated, it gives CASDGSPGQMNTEAFF.

J is TRBJ1-5 and V is TRBV30, with a weak D call TRBD1 (5 bases). V was clipped by 2 bases and J by 14 bases, with 19 bases between them. CDR3 size: 13 residues. The V gene's germline CDR1 is GTSNPN and CDR2 SVGIG (reference sequence). The CDR3 protein is CAWSRGDSKLKHF. The CDR3 nucleotides are TGTGCCTGGAGTCGGGGGGACTCCAAGCTAAAGCATTTT. Full variable domain (missing parts from reference TRBV30 and TRBJ1-5): SQTIHQWPATLVQPVGSPLSLECTVEGTSNPNLYWYRQAAGRGLQLLFYSVGIGQISSEVPQNLSASRPQDRQFILSSKKLLLSDSGFYLCAWSRGDSKLKHFGDGTRLSIL.

The gene calls are TRBV11-2 and TRBJ1-2; a possible D gene is TRBD1 (5 bases). V lost 5 bases to trimming and J lost 0 bases, with 16 bases between them. The CDR3 runs to 16 residues. The germline CDR1 and CDR2 sequences are SGHAT and FQNNGV. Here the CDR3 DNA reads TGTGCCAGCAGCCCCCGTAATCAAGGGGCTAACTATGGCTACACCTTC. This codes for CASSPRNQGANYGYTF.

The chain carries TRBV10-2 and TRBJ1-5, with 7 nucleotides matching TRBD1. There are 16 residues in the CDR3. V dropped 4 bases and J dropped 6; count of bases not matched to a gene: 12. Germline CDR1 and CDR2: WSHSY and SAAADI. The CDR3 is CASSGFPRDRGQPQHF. CDR3 DNA sequence: TGCGCCAGCAGTGGCTTCCCCCGGGACAGAGGTCAGCCCCAGCATTTT.

The chain carries TRBV18 and TRBJ2-5, with 9 bases fitting TRBD2. Germline V gene sequence: CDR1 KGHSH, CDR2 LQKENI. CDR3 length equals 16 residues. The trim removed 2 bases at V and 5 bases at J, leaving 9 bases unmatched. The CDR3 here is CASSPGNSGSGETQYF. The CDR3 DNA sequence: TGTGCCAGCTCACCAGGCAATAGCGGGAGTGGGGAGACCCAGTACTTC. Filled out from reference TRBV18 and TRBJ2-5, the complete variable domain reads NAGVMQNPRHLVRRRGQEARLRCSPMKGHSHVYWYRQLPEEGLKFMVYLQKENIIDESGMPKERFSAEFPKEGPSILRIQQVVRGDSAAYFCASSPGNSGSGETQYFGPGTRLLVL.

J is TRBJ2-1 and V is TRBV11-3, with 10 bases fitting TRBD1. Looked up from germline, CDR1 is SGHNT and CDR2 is YENEEA. V shed 4 bases and J 6 bases; nucleotides not matched to a gene: 12. This CDR3 region has 17 residues. The CDR3 spells CASSSGNRDRGSNEQFF. The CDR3 region has the DNA TGTGCCAGCAGCTCAGGAAACCGGGACAGGGGAAGCAATGAGCAGTTCTTC.

The chain's CDR3 is CASSLAASAEKLFF. The CDR3 region has the DNA TGTGCCAGCAGCTTAGCCGCATCCGCGGAAAAACTGTTTTTT. The chain recombines TRBV7-2 with TRBJ1-4; D not resolved. Germline CDR1 is SGHTA and CDR2 is FQGNSA. V lost 0 bases and J 8 bases, leaving 10 bases between the germline ends. The CDR3 has 14 amino acids.

V is TRBV7-3 and J is TRBJ1-6; the D is unclear. Trimming took off 4 bases at V and 7 bases at J, with 8 bases between the two ends. This CDR3 contains 13 residues. In germline, CDR1 is SGHTA, CDR2 FQGTGA. CDR3 in DNA: TGTGCCAGCAGCTCGACCGGGAATTCACCCCTCCACTTT. Its protein is CASSSTGNSPLHF. The whole variable domain, filled in from reference TRBV7-3 and TRBJ1-6, reads GAGVSQTPSNKVTEKGKYVELRCDPISGHTALYWYRQSLGQGPEFLIYFQGTGAADDSGLPNDRFFAVRPEGSVSTLKIQRTERGDSAVYLCASSSTGNSPLHFGNGTRLTVT.

J is TRBJ2-1 and V is TRBV5-1; TRBD2 agrees at 11 bases. The CDR3 length is 16 residues. CDR1 SGHRS and CDR2 YFSETQ come from the germline V gene. V lost 4 bases and J lost 8; bases outside the gene matches: 11. The CDR3 DNA sequence: TGCGCCAGCAGCATCCAGGGACTAGCGGCTGGGGATGAGCAGTTCTTC. Translated, it gives CASSIQGLAAGDEQFF.

The CDR3 nucleotides read TGTGCCAGCAGTTTCCGCGGGAGCCCCTTCGGGGAGCAGTTCTTC. This codes for CASSFRGSPFGEQFF. V gene TRBV28 combines with J gene TRBJ2-1; 7 nucleotides line up with TRBD2. The germline CDR1 and CDR2 sequences are MDHEN and SYDVKM. The CDR3 runs 15 residues. After removal of 3 bases from V and 10 bases from J, the junction contained 12 bases not matched to a gene.

The rearrangement uses TRBV27 and TRBJ1-3; 9 bases are shared with TRBD1. With V trimmed by 4 bases and J by 2 bases, 15 bases remained unmatched. The CDR3 length is 19 residues. The germline CDR1 and CDR2 sequences are MNHEY and SMNVEV (reference sequence). CDR3 loop: CASSSDLYGDRGAGNTIYF. The CDR3, as DNA: TGTGCCAGCAGTTCCGATCTCTATGGAGACAGGGGGGCTGGAAACACCATATATTTT.

The chain employs TRBV7-2 and TRBJ1-6, with 9 bases matching TRBD1. The CDR3 contains 16 residues. With V trimmed by 2 bases and J by 8 bases, 7 bases remained unmatched. Germline CDR1 is SGHTA and CDR2 is FQGNSA. The CDR3 here is CASSLSRDRVYSPLHF. The CDR3 bases are TGTGCCAGCAGCTTATCCCGGGACAGGGTCTATTCACCCCTCCACTTT.

V is TRBV19 and J is TRBJ1-5; 9 bases are shared with TRBD1. This CDR3 contains 17 residues. Germline V gene lookup returns CDR1 LNHDA and CDR2 SQIVND (reference sequence). Trimming at V came to 4 bases and at J to 4 bases, leaving 11 bases not matched to a gene. CDR3 DNA sequence: TGTGCCAGTAGTACTCGAGGAACAGGGGGCCGAAATCAGCCCCAGCATTTT. It is translated as CASSTRGTGGRNQPQHF.